This T cell receptor beta chain stems from a study of human thymus T cells. A note on this clone: Its target is not known.

Study-wide results and limits: Both thymic and peripheral blood repertoires showed apparently biased V and J usage.

TCRdb's table, derived via immunoSEQ multiplex PCR, lists solely in-frame clones and lacks some. This sample has about 60,000 clones; 90% to 95% occur once, and the top ten carry under 7%. Sequences were obtained from blood. The sequence was collected from a boy in the first two years of life with a congenital heart defect but otherwise immunologically healthy.

The CDR3 is CASSPTGTGAYNEQFF. CDR3 sequence (DNA): TGCGCCAGCAGCCCTACCGGGACAGGGGCCTACAATGAGCAGTTCTTC. The genes are TRBV5-1 and TRBJ2-1; TRBD1 aligns across 10 bases. Germline values: CDR1 SGHRS, CDR2 YFSETQ. This CDR3 contains 16 residues. With 4 bases clipped from V and 2 bases from J, the junction kept 6 bases outside the gene matches.